A selection of T cell receptor beta chains follows, all from one sample in a study of identical twins. One entry per CDR3 protein, called by TCRdb with MiXCR from the 5' RACE reads. The table has about 570,000 distinct CDR3 sequences, 9.6% seen once. The same data also went into a second study, on yellow fever vaccine responses in identical twins.

Input material: PBMCs. The receptors originated from a woman younger than 35 in good health. The CDR3 runs from the conserved cysteine through the conserved F or W. Fields, in order: J gene, V gene, CDR3 protein.

>TRBJ1-1|TRBV7-8
CASSPQGANTEAFF
>TRBJ2-4|TRBV23-1
CASVYRDLAKNIQYF
>TRBJ2-7|TRBV29-1
CSVGPQGPSEQYF
>TRBJ1-1|TRBV12-3/TRBV12-4
CASSFGGAGVNTEAFF
>TRBJ2-7|TRBV7-2
CASSVSGNSRERYF
>TRBJ1-2|TRBV18
CASSPLPELGGYTF
>TRBJ2-7|TRBV7-9
CASSFRAGNYEQYF
>TRBJ2-7|TRBV20-1
CSARTTGSYEQYF
>TRBJ2-1|TRBV14
CASSPKAGVNYNEQFF
>TRBJ2-7|TRBV4-3
CASSQGVAGLIDEQYF
>TRBJ2-7|TRBV15
CATSRARDEQYF
>TRBJ2-1|TRBV7-9
CASSLEGQNNEQFF
>TRBJ2-2|TRBV7-2
CASSPRDFNTGELFF
>TRBJ2-7|TRBV7-2
CASSLDAGRSYEQYF
>TRBJ2-3|TRBV7-2
CASSLTKRGGTDTQYF
>TRBJ2-3|TRBV12-3/TRBV12-4
CASRPSGVSTDTQYF
>TRBJ2-3|TRBV20-1
CSASGGSGGADTQYF
>TRBJ2-7|TRBV18
CASSLRTSNSYEQYF
>TRBJ2-3|TRBV3-1
CASMPTLSTDTQYF
>TRBJ2-3|TRBV6-1
CASSTLRDRGTDTQYF
>TRBJ2-3|TRBV11-2
CASSLGRRDKLYTDTQYF
>TRBJ1-2|TRBV12-3/TRBV12-4
CASSFGGRSGYTF
>TRBJ1-5|TRBV12-3/TRBV12-4
CASSLASGREQPQHF
>TRBJ2-3|TRBV24-1
CATSFGQAGDTQYF
>TRBJ2-2|TRBV20-1
CSARPTRQGNTGELFF
>TRBJ1-2|TRBV5-1
CASSLYRGKDYGYTF
>TRBJ2-7|TRBV2
CASLPNSYEQYF
>TRBJ2-1|TRBV5-4
CASSLDGRGGNEQFF
>TRBJ2-2|TRBV7-3
CASSPTGQGLNTGELFF
>TRBJ2-7|TRBV10-3
CAISYDPGQGYEQYF
>TRBJ2-4|TRBV20-1
CSASPPRGQLAGATAKNIQYF
>TRBJ1-5|TRBV6-1
CAGGGFESNQPQHF
>TRBJ2-1|TRBV27
CASSSGGLGDNEQFF
>TRBJ2-4|TRBV24-1
CATSEQGQGAKNIQYF
>TRBJ2-2|TRBV7-3
CASSPDGSPGTGELFF
>TRBJ1-3|TRBV20-1
CSARVVEGGNTIYF
>TRBJ2-3|TRBV20-1
CSAREPTADTQYF
>TRBJ2-5|TRBV10-3
CAISAGTSGQETQYF
>TRBJ2-3|TRBV7-9
CASGAGAADTQYF
>TRBJ2-6|TRBV12-3/TRBV12-4
CASRLREQETSGANVLTF
>TRBJ2-1|TRBV11-2
CASSSSGRGQFF
>TRBJ2-6|TRBV5-6
CASSGWRQGRASGANVLTF
>TRBJ2-7|TRBV10-3
CASSSGRASYEQYF
>TRBJ2-3|TRBV30
CAWSSGSADTQYF
>TRBJ1-2|TRBV7-2
CASSGVLGSYGYTF
>TRBJ2-4|TRBV20-1
CSARGPSELAKNIQYF
>TRBJ1-3|TRBV4-2
CASSQVVGNSGNTIYF
>TRBJ2-1|TRBV11-2
CASSSPRLQGFSGANNEQFF
>TRBJ2-7|TRBV20-1
CSARHRLAGVYEQYF
>TRBJ2-7|TRBV20-1
CSAALSGRGEQYF
>TRBJ2-3|TRBV11-1
CASSFLTSGGSDTQYF
>TRBJ1-1|TRBV5-1
CASSGAWSTEAFF
>TRBJ2-2|TRBV12-3/TRBV12-4
CASSSMGGVSGELFF
>TRBJ2-1|TRBV20-1
CSASSLAGGDNEQFF
>TRBJ2-7|TRBV4-3
CASSQDSLLRGNEQYF
>TRBJ2-1|TRBV3-1
CASSQRAGVNEQFF
>TRBJ2-5|TRBV6-2/TRBV6-3
CASSFVGEETQYF
>TRBJ2-5|TRBV20-1
CSARPRPGQGQETQYF
>TRBJ2-7|TRBV7-8
CASNQPGLAGGRGSSYEQYF